Only one count was recorded for the clone carrying this TCR beta chain. Its specificity is unknown. Adults of Caucasian background living in Nashville, Tennessee made up all donors. Splitting the CD4+ cells yielded a CD45RA+ naive subset and a CD45RA-negative memory subset. The CDR3 consists of 12 residues. CDR1 and CDR2 (germline): MNHEY, SMNVEV (reference sequence). Deletions cut 8 bases from V and 7 bases from J, with 12 bases between. The record originates from a study of shared clonotypes between healthy human individuals. Study-wide results and limits: In having few donors, the study represented limited genetic and exposure-history diversity.

About 30,000 T cell genomes, or approximately 0.2 ug DNA, went into the sorted-subset replicate PCRs. TCRdb's copy holds only in-frame clones and misses some; the assay was immunoSEQ multiplex PCR. The sample includes 1.6 million or so clones, 98% of them seen just once. Sequenced input: naive CD4+ T cells sorted from blood. Specified subset: CD45RA+ positively selected. The clonotype comes from a man aged 25 to 40 in good health. The chain is built from TRBV27 and TRBJ1-3; no firm D call. DNA of the CDR3: TGTGCCAGCGGAACCGATGGTAACACCATATATTTT. It translates to CASGTDGNTIYF.